This TCR beta chain emerged from a study of cytomegalovirus exposure and HLA in healthy donors. Comment on this clone: The antigen remains unidentified.

The PCR employed 60 Vbeta primers together with 13 Jbeta primers. Sequencing was performed with immunoSEQ multiplex PCR; in TCRdb, only in-frame clones are kept and a portion is missing. This sample has 85,000 to 120,000 clones; about 74% occur once, and the top ten carry 8% to 10%. The CDR3 runs to 14 residues. Trimming removed 6 bases at V and 0 bases at J, with 12 bases between. Germline assignment: CDR1 KGHSH and CDR2 LQKENI. The study's findings and limits: In vitro testing confirmed a few CMV-associated chains as specific for CMV antigens. Another analysis was done later, and it associated fewer than 20,000 TCR beta sequences with HLA alleles at 0.05 false discovery rate.

The sequence derives from a male donor in good health and CMV-seropositive. The chain is built from TRBV18 and TRBJ2-7, with D maybe TRBD2 (6 bases). Sequencing was performed on PBMCs. DNA for the CDR3: TGTGCCAGCTCCCTGGGGACTCCCTCCTACGAGCAGTACTTC. Translating gives CASSLGTPSYEQYF.